Listed here are 8 T cell receptor beta chains from one sample, sequenced in a study of T cell responses to AZD1222 COVID-19 vaccine (TCRdb year 2021). The time point label of this sample denotes: baseline before first vaccination. The library was built by means of the immunoSEQ multiplex PCR assay. TCRdb retrieved this table from immuneACCESS and kept in-frame rearrangements only. Not all clones are present; in checked studies, unresolved V genes account for under half, and no reason is known for the remainder. The sample table lists around 140,000 clones, roughly 92% of them with a count of one. 1.7% of the sample lies in the top ten. The sample was peripheral blood, taken on day 0 of AZD1222 vaccination. These receptors originate from an adult in good health.

The V and J genes are TRBV10-3 and TRBJ2-5, with 9 nucleotides matching TRBD2. The length of the CDR3 is 17 residues. Looked up from germline, CDR1 is ENHRY and CDR2 is SYGVKD. Unmatched junction bases numbered 15, after V lost 5 bases and J lost 5 bases. In DNA form, the CDR3 reads TGTGCCATCAGTCCCGGGACGTATGTAGCGGGAGTCGAGACCCAGTACTTC. Amino acid sequence: CAISPGTYVAGVETQYF.

The chain combines TRBV2 with TRBJ2-7, with 7 bases identical to TRBD1. The CDR3 has 15 amino acids. From germline, CDR1 is SNHLY and CDR2 FYNNEI. Trimming removed 7 bases from V and 3 bases from J; junction bases left unmatched: 12. Written as DNA, the CDR3 is TGTGCCAGCACCTTTGCGAGGGGGCGATTCTACGAGCAGTACTTC. The encoded protein is CASTFARGRFYEQYF.

The count of this clone is one. The genes are TRBV10-3 and TRBJ2-7; D is possibly TRBD1 or TRBD2 (5 bases each). This CDR3 contains 18 residues. V was trimmed by 4 bases and J by 5 bases, leaving 27 bases between them. Germline CDR1 and CDR2: ENHRY and SYGVKD. CDR3 bases: TGTGCCATCAGTGGACCTACACTGGGACCGACCTCAGACGACGAGCAGTACTTC. Amino acid sequence: CAISGPTLGPTSDDEQYF.

The chain employs TRBV11-2 and TRBJ2-7; D remains ambiguous. The V end was cut by 6 bases, the J end by 6 bases, with 12 bases between. The length of the CDR3 is 12 residues. Germline V gives CDR1 SGHAT, CDR2 FQNNGV. The CDR3: CASSRTAFEQYF. The DNA of the CDR3 is TGTGCCAGCAGTAGGACCGCTTTCGAGCAGTACTTC.

The chain links TRBV28 to TRBJ1-2; D not resolved. Germline-derived CDR1 and CDR2 are MDHEN and SYDVKM. The V end was cut by 6 bases, the J end by 7 bases, with 12 bases between. The CDR3 runs to 12 residues. The CDR3 DNA is TGTGCCAGCAGCCTAGGAGGACGTGGCTACACCTTC. The encoded protein is CASSLGGRGYTF.

This rearrangement joins TRBV11-2 to TRBJ2-7, with D perhaps matching TRBD1 (5 bases). Trimming removed 5 bases at V and 6 bases at J, with 20 bases between. The CDR3 runs to 15 residues. CDR1 SGHAT and CDR2 FQNNGV come from the germline V gene. The CDR3 region is CASSPNTAGKSEQYF. As DNA, the CDR3 is TGTGCCAGCAGCCCTAATACTGCAGGGAAAAGCGAGCAGTACTTC.

This clone occurred once. The rearrangement joins TRBV9 to TRBJ2-1; D may be TRBD1 (6 bases). Trimming left V 0 bases short and J 10 bases short, with 11 bases between. CDR1 is SGDLS and CDR2 is YYNGEE in the germline V gene. This CDR3 spans 13 amino acids. The CDR3 DNA reads TGTGCCAGCAGCGTAGAACCCAGGGGCGAGCAGTTCTTC. Protein: CASSVEPRGEQFF.

CDR3 in amino acids: CASSPRGLRGSDTQYF. The CDR3 DNA reads as TGTGCCAGCAGCCCCCGGGGCCTACGGGGATCAGATACGCAGTATTTT. The rearrangement links TRBV7-9 to TRBJ2-3; the D call may be TRBD1 or TRBD2 (5 bases each). Germline loops: CDR1 SEHNR, CDR2 FQNEAQ (reference sequence). Trimming took off 5 bases at V and 4 bases at J, with 19 bases between the two ends. The CDR3 runs 16 residues.